Shown below are 14 T cell receptor beta chains from a single sample sequenced in a study of shared clonotypes between healthy human individuals. Measured with immunoSEQ multiplex PCR; TCRdb has only the in-frame clones, and not every one. The sample contains millions of clones, around nine tenths of which appear only once. Sequencing was done on a sample of naive CD4+ T cells sorted from blood. The subset here: CD45RA+ positively selected. These TCRs come from a man aged 18 to 30 in good health.

The rearrangement links TRBV6-1 to TRBJ1-5, with a weak D call TRBD1 (6 bases). CDR3 length: 18 residues. Trimming took 2 bases from V and 6 from J, leaving 23 bases between them. CDR1 and CDR2 (germline): MNHNS, SASEGT. CDR3 in amino acids: CASSELPSQSGASQPQHF. The CDR3 DNA follows: TGTGCCAGCAGTGAATTACCCTCACAGTCGGGGGCGTCTCAGCCCCAGCATTTT.

The chain uses TRBV6-5 and TRBJ1-5, with TRBD1 as a possible D gene (6 bases). This CDR3 spans 13 amino acids. The germline CDR1 and CDR2 sequences are MNHEY and SVGAGI. V lost 2 bases, J lost 7 bases, and 9 bases lay in between. CDR3 sequence reads: CASSYQGWQPQHF. The CDR3 nucleotides read TGTGCCAGCAGTTACCAGGGGTGGCAGCCCCAGCATTTT.

This clone was seen just once. This chain links TRBV6-1 with TRBJ1-5, with D possibly matching TRBD1 (6 bases). Germline-derived CDR1 and CDR2 are MNHNS and SASEGT. The length of the CDR3 is 13 residues. V was pared by 6 bases and J by 6 bases, with 12 bases between. The DNA of the CDR3 is TGTGCCAGCAGGCCAACAGGGTTTCAGCCCCAGCATTTT. Translated, it gives CASRPTGFQPQHF.

The rearrangement links TRBV2 to TRBJ2-1, with 9 positions matching TRBD1. This CDR3 has 15 amino acids. V dropped 7 bases and J dropped 4; count of bases not matched to a gene: 8. CDR1 is SNHLY, CDR2 FYNNEI, per germline. The CDR3 protein is CASKGTGTGYNEQFF. In DNA, the CDR3 is TGTGCCAGCAAAGGAACCGGGACAGGGTACAATGAGCAGTTCTTC.

The chain carries TRBV5-4 and TRBJ1-1, with no clear D. Germline CDR1 and CDR2: SGHNT and YYREEE (reference sequence). V was shortened by 1 base and J by 0 bases, with 13 bases between the two germline ends. CDR3 length equals 16 residues. CDR3 sequence reads: CASSLKRNNLNTEAFF. In nucleotides, the CDR3 is TGTGCCAGCAGCTTGAAGAGGAACAACCTGAACACTGAAGCTTTCTTT.

The chain is built from TRBV28 and TRBJ1-6; D gene unclear. From germline, CDR1 is MDHEN and CDR2 SYDVKM. Trimming left V 6 bases short and J 2 bases short, with 14 bases between. This CDR3 has 16 residues. The CDR3 bases are TGTGCCAGCAGGTCCGGGTCCTGGGCCTATAATTCACCCCTCCACTTT. It yields the protein CASRSGSWAYNSPLHF.

V gene TRBV9 combines with J gene TRBJ2-3; the match to TRBD2 covers 7 bases. With 0 bases clipped from V and 6 bases from J, the junction kept 10 bases outside the gene matches. Germline V gives CDR1 SGDLS, CDR2 YYNGEE. The CDR3 is 16 amino acids. CDR3 nucleotides: TGTGCCAGCAGCGTAGGGGTCGGGAGGATTGTGGATACGCAGTATTTT. Encoded protein: CASSVGVGRIVDTQYF.

The V gene is TRBV10-3, the J gene TRBJ1-2, with D unresolved. This CDR3 has 12 amino acids. V lost 0 bases and J 14 bases, leaving 13 bases between the germline ends. CDR1 is ENHRY, CDR2 SYGVKD, per germline. The CDR3 DNA reads TGTGCCATCAGTGAGTCGATGGAAACGGGGACCTTC. Translated: CAISESMETGTF.

The chain couples TRBV5-1 to TRBJ2-1; 13 bases map to TRBD2. Germline CDR1 and CDR2: SGHRS and YFSETQ. The CDR3 spans 19 residues. After removal of 4 bases from V and 0 bases from J, the junction contained 10 bases not matched to a gene. CDR3: CASSIRTSGSLSSYNEQFF. CDR3 nucleotide sequence: TGCGCCAGCAGCATACGGACTAGCGGGAGTCTTTCCTCCTACAATGAGCAGTTCTTC.

The rearrangement links TRBV11-2 to TRBJ2-3; TRBD2 is a possible D gene (6 bases). V lost 2 bases, J lost 5 bases, and 14 bases lay in between. This CDR3 spans 15 amino acids. Germline CDR1 reads SGHAT; CDR2 reads FQNNGV. Written as DNA, the CDR3 is TGTGCCAGCAGCTTATTTGAGCGGGTGGGAGATACGCAGTATTTT. This sequence encodes CASSLFERVGDTQYF.

This clone was counted once. J is TRBJ2-1 and V is TRBV9; 9 bases are shared with TRBD2. Germline CDR1 is SGDLS and CDR2 is YYNGEE. Unmatched junction bases numbered 5, after V lost 3 bases and J lost 7 bases. The CDR3 covers 14 residues. CDR3 protein: CASSGAGGFNEQFF. The CDR3 coding sequence is TGTGCCAGCAGCGGGGCGGGAGGGTTTAATGAGCAGTTCTTC.

V is TRBV2 and J is TRBJ2-7; D call uncertain. This CDR3 comprises 15 residues. V gave up 5 bases and J gave up 3 bases, with 17 bases separating them. Per the germline V gene, CDR1 is SNHLY and CDR2 is FYNNEI. The CDR3 DNA sequence: TGTGCCAGCAGTAAGGGTGGGCAGGAAGGCTACGAGCAGTACTTC. Amino acids: CASSKGGQEGYEQYF.

The chain joins TRBV21-1 to TRBJ1-2. TRBV21-1 is deemed a pseudogene. The CDR3 has 17 residues. The CDR3 DNA reads TGTGCCAGCAGCAAAGACCCCACAGCAGGTAGGGCCTATGGCTACACCTTC. This gives the protein CASSKDPTAGRAYGYTF.

The chain carries TRBV4-3 and TRBJ1-1, with 9 bases identical to TRBD1. V dropped 4 bases and J dropped 3; count of bases not matched to a gene: 6. Germline CDR1 reads LGHNA; CDR2 reads YSLEER. The CDR3 covers 15 residues. The chain's CDR3 is CASSPGTGRDTEAFF. The CDR3 DNA sequence: TGCGCCAGCAGCCCTGGGACAGGGCGGGACACTGAAGCTTTCTTT.